Below are 24 T cell receptor beta chains sequenced from a single sample in a study of control samples from healthy donors and cancer patients. TCRdb keeps only in-frame clones here, not all; method: immunoSEQ multiplex PCR. The sample contains about 140,000 clones, about 89% of which appear only once. The material sequenced was blood. The receptors were gathered from a young man in good health.

V usage is TRBV5-4 and J usage is TRBJ2-7, with 7 bases identical to TRBD2. Germline V gives CDR1 SGHNT, CDR2 YYREEE (reference sequence). The CDR3 consists of 11 residues. V gave up 4 bases and J gave up 7 bases; unmatched junction bases: 2. The CDR3 is CASSRGEEQYF. The CDR3 DNA follows: TGTGCCAGCAGCCGGGGGGAAGAGCAGTACTTC.

This clone was seen a handful of times. The chain recombines TRBV7-9 with TRBJ1-4; D might be TRBD1 (5 bases). The CDR3 contains 15 residues. Looked up from germline, CDR1 is SEHNR and CDR2 is FQNEAQ (reference sequence). V was pared by 5 bases and J by 4 bases, with 14 bases between. CDR3 sequence (DNA): TGTGCCAGCAGCCAAGGGGAGGGCCATAATGAAAAACTGTTTTTT. This translates into CASSQGEGHNEKLFF.

This clone was counted once. The J gene is TRBJ2-2, the V gene TRBV5-4; 7 bases fit TRBD2. This CDR3 spans 16 amino acids. The junction had 7 bases not matched to a gene; V was cut back by 1 base and J by 4 bases. CDR1 is SGHNT and CDR2 is YYREEE in the germline V gene (reference sequence). DNA for the CDR3: TGTGCCAGCAGCTTGTTGGGAGGGAGGCCCACCGGGGAGCTGTTTTTT. Protein: CASSLLGGRPTGELFF.

V and J are TRBV7-7 and TRBJ2-5; 10 nucleotides match TRBD2. The V gene's germline CDR1 is SSHAT and CDR2 FNYEAQ (reference sequence). V trimming: 4 bases; J trimming: 2 bases; junction bases outside the gene matches: 4. This CDR3 comprises 15 residues. CDR3 protein: CASSSTSGAQETQYF. CDR3 nucleotides: TGTGCCAGCAGCTCAACTAGCGGGGCACAAGAGACCCAGTACTTC.

This clone was seen only once. This chain connects TRBV9 to TRBJ2-1; TRBD1 might be the D (5 bases). Germline V lookup: CDR1 SGDLS, CDR2 YYNGEE. The ends were cut back, 3 bases at V and 10 bases at J, with 8 bases in the middle. This CDR3 has 11 residues. The CDR3 DNA follows: TGTGCCAGCAGCGCTTCAGGGGAGCAGTTCTTC. The encoded protein is CASSASGEQFF.

CDR3 sequence reads: CASSSTGQGSEKLFF. The CDR3 bases are TGTGCCAGCAGCTCAACGGGACAGGGTAGCGAAAAACTGTTTTTT. The J gene is TRBJ1-4, the V gene TRBV7-8; TRBD1 aligns across 9 bases. V dropped 4 bases and J dropped 8; count of bases not matched to a gene: 8. Germline CDR1 SGHVS, CDR2 FQNEAQ. This CDR3 region has 15 residues.

This chain joins TRBV28 and TRBJ2-1, with a tentative D call TRBD1 (5 bases). V lost 2 bases and J lost 0, with 5 bases in between. Germline assignment: CDR1 MDHEN and CDR2 SYDVKM. The CDR3 contains 14 residues. CDR3 bases: TGTGCCAGCAGTTTAGACAGCTCCTACAATGAGCAGTTCTTC. Protein: CASSLDSSYNEQFF.

This clone was observed a handful of times. The chain carries TRBV28 and TRBJ2-1, with 7 bases identical to TRBD2. Germline assignment: CDR1 MDHEN and CDR2 SYDVKM. The length of the CDR3 is 16 residues. V trimming: 5 bases; J trimming: 0 bases; junction bases outside the gene matches: 7. The CDR3 reads CASSPRAGSSYNEQFF. For the CDR3, the DNA is TGTGCCAGCAGTCCGAGAGCGGGGAGCTCCTACAATGAGCAGTTCTTC. Full variable domain (missing parts from reference TRBV28 and TRBJ2-1): DVKVTQSSRYLVKRTGEKVFLECVQDMDHENMFWYRQDPGLGLRLIYFSYDVKMKEKGDIPEGYSVSREKKERFSLILESASTNQTSMYLCASSPRAGSSYNEQFFGPGTRLTVL.

The rearrangement links TRBV7-9 to TRBJ1-1; no clear D gene. The CDR3 runs to 13 residues. V was trimmed by 7 bases and J by 2 bases, leaving 11 bases between them. Germline CDR1 SEHNR, CDR2 FQNEAQ (reference sequence). The CDR3 region has the DNA TGTGCCAGCACGGCCGTTAGTAACACTGAAGCTTTCTTT. Encoded protein: CASTAVSNTEAFF. The full variable domain, rest sourced from reference TRBV7-9 and TRBJ1-1, is DTGVSQNPRHKITKRGQNVTFRCDPISEHNRLYWYRQTLGQGPEFLTYFQNEAQLEKSRLLSDRFSAERPKGSFSTLEIQRTEQGDSAMYLCASTAVSNTEAFFGQGTRLTVV.

The V gene is TRBV7-9, the J gene TRBJ1-1; D is uncertain. Germline lookup yields CDR1 SEHNR and CDR2 FQNEAQ (reference sequence). Trimming left V 5 bases short and J 6 bases short, with 13 bases between. This CDR3 spans 13 amino acids. Written as DNA, the CDR3 is TGTGCCAGCAGCCCGGACGGAGGCCCTGAAGCTTTCTTT. It translates to CASSPDGGPEAFF.

The chain carries TRBV11-2 and TRBJ1-3; no definite D call. The V gene lost 3 bases and the J gene lost 1 base, with 10 bases spanning the gap. This CDR3 has 15 amino acids. Germline CDR1 and CDR2: SGHAT and FQNNGV. The CDR3 region has the DNA TGTGCCAGCAGCTTTCGAATCCTATCTGGAAACACCATATATTTT. Translated: CASSFRILSGNTIYF. Looking up the rest from reference TRBV11-2 and TRBJ1-3 gives the full variable domain: EAGVAQSPRYKIIEKRQSVAFWCNPISGHATLYWYQQILGQGPKLLIQFQNNGVVDDSQLPKDRFSAERLKGVDSTLKIQPAKLEDSAVYLCASSFRILSGNTIYFGEGSWLTVV.

CDR3 nucleotide sequence: TGTGCCAGCAGCTTAGGGGGAATCAACGAGCAGTACTTC. Its protein is CASSLGGINEQYF. The V and J genes are TRBV7-9 and TRBJ2-7, with no clear D. Germline V gives CDR1 SEHNR, CDR2 FQNEAQ (reference sequence). This CDR3 spans 13 amino acids. Trimming pared 1 base from V and 5 bases from J, leaving 9 bases between.

V and J are TRBV7-9 and TRBJ1-2; D gene ambiguous. Deletions cut 4 bases from V and 4 bases from J, with 13 bases between. From germline, CDR1 is SEHNR and CDR2 FQNEAQ (reference sequence). The CDR3 length is 14 residues. This CDR3 is CASSSAGNLYGYTF. The CDR3 DNA sequence: TGTGCCAGCAGCTCAGCAGGAAATCTCTATGGCTACACCTTC. The full variable domain, with the rest looked up from reference TRBV7-9 and TRBJ1-2, is DTGVSQNPRHKITKRGQNVTFRCDPISEHNRLYWYRQTLGQGPEFLTYFQNEAQLEKSRLLSDRFSAERPKGSFSTLEIQRTEQGDSAMYLCASSSAGNLYGYTFGSGTRLTVV.

The chain links TRBV9 to TRBJ2-3; 10 bases map to TRBD2. V shed 1 base, J shed 4 bases, and the junction held 3 bases outside the gene matches. The CDR3 consists of 15 residues. In germline, CDR1 is SGDLS, CDR2 YYNGEE. Here the CDR3 DNA reads TGTGCCAGCAGCGTACTAGCGGGGGAGGCAGATACGCAGTATTTT. As protein: CASSVLAGEADTQYF.

The chain links TRBV5-1 to TRBJ1-4, with 8 bases aligning to TRBD1. CDR1 is SGHRS and CDR2 is YFSETQ in the germline V gene. CDR3 length equals 15 residues. V trimming: 4 bases; J trimming: 6 bases; junction bases outside the gene matches: 8. The CDR3 sequence: CASSPLRDRHEKLFF. CDR3 DNA sequence: TGCGCCAGCAGCCCACTCCGGGACAGGCATGAAAAACTGTTTTTT.

V is TRBV5-6 and J is TRBJ1-2, with D perhaps matching TRBD1 (5 bases). V was cut by 2 bases and J by 6 bases, with 14 bases left in between. Germline V lookup: CDR1 SGHDT, CDR2 YYEEEE. The CDR3 has 14 amino acids. The CDR3 reads CASSFQGPVDGYTF. The CDR3 DNA follows: TGTGCCAGCAGCTTTCAGGGCCCCGTGGATGGCTACACCTTC. Complete variable domain (other parts from reference TRBV5-6 and TRBJ1-2): DAGVTQSPTHLIKTRGQQVTLRCSPKSGHDTVSWYQQALGQGPQFIFQYYEEEERQRGNFPDRFSGHQFPNYSSELNVNALLLGDSALYLCASSFQGPVDGYTFGSGTRLTVV.

V gene TRBV19 combines with J gene TRBJ1-4; D remains unclear. Deletions cut 5 bases from V and 5 bases from J, with 15 bases between. The germline V gene encodes CDR1 LNHDA and CDR2 SQIVND (reference sequence). This CDR3 has 15 amino acids. The CDR3 is CASSPAFVGNEKLFF. DNA of the CDR3: TGTGCCAGTAGTCCGGCCTTCGTCGGGAATGAAAAACTGTTTTTT.

The chain joins TRBV6-6 to TRBJ1-1; D unresolved. The CDR3 runs 11 residues. V dropped 1 base and J dropped 10 bases, with 7 bases sitting between them. From germline, CDR1 is MNHNY and CDR2 SVGAGI (reference sequence). This CDR3 reads CASSYLLGAFF. The CDR3 nucleotides are TGTGCCAGCAGTTACTTGCTGGGAGCTTTCTTT.

The rearrangement links TRBV28 to TRBJ1-2, with D possibly matching TRBD1 (5 bases). V lost 6 bases and J lost 3, with 14 bases in between. The germline gives CDR1 MDHEN, CDR2 SYDVKM. The CDR3 is made up of 14 amino acids. In nucleotides, the CDR3 is TGTGCCAGCAGGTCTGCCGCGGGGCACTATGGCTACACCTTC. Translation gives CASRSAAGHYGYTF.

DNA of the CDR3: TGTGCCAGCAGTACAGGGGGCGATCAGCCCCAGCATTTT. This encodes CASSTGGDQPQHF. J is TRBJ1-5 and V is TRBV6-5; 9 bases agree with TRBD1. Looked up from germline, CDR1 is MNHEY and CDR2 is SVGAGI. The CDR3 loop spans 13 amino acids. J lost 5 bases, V lost 5 bases, and 1 base had no gene match.

CDR3 loop: CASSPLVSSYNEQFF. The CDR3, as DNA: TGTGCCAGCTCACCACTTGTGAGCTCCTACAATGAGCAGTTCTTC. The chain joins TRBV18 to TRBJ2-1; no reliable D call. The ends were cut back, 1 base at V and 0 bases at J, with 7 bases in the middle. Germline V gene data show CDR1 as KGHSH and CDR2 as LQKENI. The CDR3 runs 15 residues.

This clone showed up just a few times. The V gene is TRBV20-1, the J gene TRBJ1-3; D remains unclear. Trimming removed 3 bases at V and 0 bases at J, with 9 bases between. CDR3 size: 14 residues. Germline V gene data show CDR1 as DFQATT and CDR2 as SNEGSKA (reference sequence). CDR3 region: CSASGSSSGNTIYF. The CDR3 coding sequence is TGCAGTGCTAGTGGATCCAGCTCTGGAAACACCATATATTTT.

V and J are TRBV7-2 and TRBJ1-1; the D gene is possibly TRBD1 (5 bases). Germline V gene sequence: CDR1 SGHTA, CDR2 FQGNSA. The CDR3 contains 14 residues. V was clipped by 5 bases and J by 4 bases, with 14 bases between them. Here the CDR3 DNA reads TGTGCCAGCAGCGGAAGGGGTTTCACCACTGAAGCTTTCTTT. Protein: CASSGRGFTTEAFF.

The chain couples TRBV4-1 to TRBJ1-2; 9 nucleotides match TRBD1. Trimming took 1 base from V and 5 from J; bases not matched to a gene: 2. The CDR3 sequence is 14 residues long. From germline, CDR1 is MGHRA and CDR2 YSYEKL. CDR3 region: CASSQVGTGYGYTF. CDR3 nucleotide sequence: TGCGCCAGCAGCCAAGTGGGGACAGGGTATGGCTACACCTTC.